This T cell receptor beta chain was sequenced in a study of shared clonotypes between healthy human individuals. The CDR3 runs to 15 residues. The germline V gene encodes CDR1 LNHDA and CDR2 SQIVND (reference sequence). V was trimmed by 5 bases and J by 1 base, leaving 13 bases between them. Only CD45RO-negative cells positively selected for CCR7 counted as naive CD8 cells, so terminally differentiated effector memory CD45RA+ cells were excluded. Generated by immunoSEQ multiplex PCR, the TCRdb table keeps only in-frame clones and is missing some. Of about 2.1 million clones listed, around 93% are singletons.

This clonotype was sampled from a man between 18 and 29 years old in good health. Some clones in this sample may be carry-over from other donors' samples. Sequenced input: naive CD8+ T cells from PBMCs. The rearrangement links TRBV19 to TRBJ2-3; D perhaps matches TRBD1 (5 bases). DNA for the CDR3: TGTGCCAGTAGTTCCAGGGTAACGGGCACAGATACGCAGTATTTT. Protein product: CASSSRVTGTDTQYF.